This T cell receptor beta chain originates from a study of response to subunit inactivated influenza vaccine. Study observations and caveats: Few new T cells, the authors suggested, are recruited by each seasonal influenza vaccination.

This clonotype has just a few counts. Antigen unknown. The V end lost 6 bases, the J end lost 2 bases, and 14 bases lay between the germline ends. Germline-derived CDR1 and CDR2 are MNHNS and SASEGT. This CDR3 has 15 amino acids. TCRdb reprocessed the RT-PCR reads with MiXCR, giving one entry per CDR3 protein. The sample has under 950,000 distinct CDR3 sequences, 21% seen once; the top ten hold about 10%. The source is a man aged 50-59 years who received an inactivated influenza vaccine. The specimen comprised PBMCs from blood, sampled roughly 5 days after vaccination. The chain is built from TRBV6-1 and TRBJ2-1, with D unclear. The CDR3 nucleotides are TGTGCCAGCAGATCAACCCTCGTCCCCTACAATGAGCAGTTCTTC. This encodes CASRSTLVPYNEQFF.